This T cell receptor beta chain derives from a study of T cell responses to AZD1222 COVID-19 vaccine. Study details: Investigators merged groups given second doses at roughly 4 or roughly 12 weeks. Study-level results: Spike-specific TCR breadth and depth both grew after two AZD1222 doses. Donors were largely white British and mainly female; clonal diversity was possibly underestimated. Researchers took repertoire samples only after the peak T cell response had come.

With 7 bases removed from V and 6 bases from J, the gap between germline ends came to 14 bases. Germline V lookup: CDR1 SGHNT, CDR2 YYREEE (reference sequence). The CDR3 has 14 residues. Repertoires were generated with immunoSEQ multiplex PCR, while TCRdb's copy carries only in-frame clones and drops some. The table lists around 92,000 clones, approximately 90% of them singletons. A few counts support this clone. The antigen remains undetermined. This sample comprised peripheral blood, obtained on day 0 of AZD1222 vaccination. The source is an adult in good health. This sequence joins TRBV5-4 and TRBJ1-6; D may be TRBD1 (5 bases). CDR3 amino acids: CASGAGTGNSPLHF. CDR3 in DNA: TGTGCCAGCGGGGCAGGCACTGGTAATTCACCCCTCCACTTT.